This T cell receptor (beta chain) was captured by sequencing in a study of shared clonotypes between healthy human individuals. Only in-frame clones appear in the TCRdb table, and some are missing; sequencing was by immunoSEQ multiplex PCR. The table includes about 1 million clones, about three quarters detected once. Trimming cost V 3 bases and J 2 bases; bases outside gene matches: 2. Germline V CDR1 and CDR2: SGHTA, FQGNSA. The CDR3 is made up of 14 amino acids. Study results and limitations: On the whole, naive subsets had larger estimated richness than memory subsets had.

To note about this clone: The antigen is unknown.

Source material: memory CD4+ T cells sorted from blood. Subset here: CD45RA-negative fraction. J is TRBJ2-7 and V is TRBV7-2, with 9 nucleotides matching TRBD2. This sequence originates from a man aged 18 to 30 in good health. Here the CDR3 DNA reads TGTGCCAGCAGCTTCCTAGCGGGACCCTACGAGCAGTACTTC. This translates into CASSFLAGPYEQYF.